Below, one T cell receptor beta chain is given with its context. This sample was included in a study of shared clonotypes between healthy human individuals. Germline loops: CDR1 MDHEN, CDR2 SYDVKM. Trimming removed 1 base from V and 1 base from J, with 12 bases in between. The CDR3 contains 16 residues. Profiled with immunoSEQ multiplex PCR; TCRdb holds only in-frame clones, not every one. The data show over 1.5 million clones, with 95% to 99% seen just once and around 0.47% held by the top ten. The chain recombines TRBV28 with TRBJ2-3; D might be TRBD2 (6 bases). Specimen: naive CD4+ T cells sorted from blood. Subset in this sample: CD45RA+ positively selected. The receptor was isolated from a man aged 30 to 45 in good health. The CDR3 here is CASSLFQRARTDTQYF. The CDR3 DNA is TGTGCCAGCAGTTTATTCCAGCGGGCACGCACAGATACGCAGTATTTT.